The source of this TCR beta chain is a study of T cells after yellow fever vaccination. Across the study: SMART-Seq v4 Ultra Low Input handled preparation of low-cell-number fractions.

By 5'RACE template switching, TCR cDNA was produced, with a universal primer site and UMIs added in the process. TCRdb re-called the 5' RACE reads through MiXCR, storing one row per CDR3 protein. The sample includes over 150,000 distinct CDR3 sequences, approximately 6.7% of them seen just once. This clonotype was observed many times. Trimming cost V 1 base and J 3 bases, with 11 bases left between them. This CDR3 comprises 14 residues. Germline CDR1 is DFQATT and CDR2 is SNEGSKA (reference sequence). This TCR was sampled from a man aged 18 to 30 who received the YFV17D yellow fever vaccine. The V and J genes are TRBV20-1 and TRBJ2-3; the D is unclear. The sequenced sample was CD4+ T cells sorted from PBMCs, obtained about 5 days after the first yellow fever vaccination. The CDR3 DNA reads as TGCAGTGCTAGAGTTTTTAGCCGTACAGATACGCAGTATTTT. It codes for CSARVFSRTDTQYF.